Below are 27 T cell receptor beta chains sequenced from a single sample in a study of T cells in Graves' hyperthyroidism and ophthalmopathy. What was amplified from RNA transcripts were TCR beta CDR3 regions. The HTBI set primed first-round TCR CDR3 RT-PCR. Via MiXCR, TCRdb re-called the multiplex PCR reads, giving one row per CDR3 protein. The sample contains around 340,000 distinct CDR3 sequences, 15% to 20% of which appear only once. The specimen was blood. The origin of the receptors is a woman in her forties or fifties with Graves' hyperthyroidism.

This clonotype was seen repeatedly, ten times or more. The chain carries TRBV5-1 and TRBJ1-4; no firm D call. Trimming shortened V by 4 bases and J by 7 bases, and 14 bases separated the two germline ends. The CDR3 totals 14 residues. From germline, CDR1 is SGHRS and CDR2 YFSETQ. In DNA, the CDR3 is TGCGCCAGCAGCCTCGGACGCTTGGGTGAAAAACTGTTTTTT. Amino acid sequence: CASSLGRLGEKLFF.

This clonotype was seen more than once but under ten times. This sequence joins TRBV10-1 and TRBJ2-1; D is uncertain. This CDR3 spans 14 amino acids. CDR1 and CDR2 (germline): WNHNN, SYGVQD (reference sequence). V was shortened by 6 bases and J by 0 bases, with 9 bases between the two germline ends. The CDR3: CASSPSSSYNEQFF. The CDR3 DNA is TGCGCCAGCAGCCCTTCCAGCTCCTACAATGAGCAGTTCTTC.

This rearrangement joins TRBV4-2 to TRBJ2-3, with TRBD1 matching over 8 bases. This CDR3 spans 16 amino acids. Germline CDR1 LGHNA, CDR2 YNFKEQ. The V segment lost 1 base and the J segment 0 bases; nucleotides outside the gene matches: 3. CDR3 DNA: TGTGCCAGCAGCCAAGGCCAGGGGGCGAGCACAGATACGCAGTATTTT. This translates into CASSQGQGASTDTQYF.

A few counts support this clonotype. V gene TRBV10-2 combines with J gene TRBJ1-1, with 9 positions matching TRBD1. The junction had 4 bases not matched to a gene; V was cut back by 7 bases and J by 1 base. Germline V gene sequence: CDR1 WSHSY, CDR2 SAAADI. This CDR3 spans 14 amino acids. The CDR3 DNA is TGCGCCAGCAAAAGGGGACAGGGGAACACTGAAGCTTTCTTT. It is translated as CASKRGQGNTEAFF.

This clonotype was picked up many times. DNA for the CDR3: TGCAGTGCTAGAGATCTAGGGCGGGGGAGCACAGATACGCAGTATTTT. Amino acids: CSARDLGRGSTDTQYF. The chain is built from TRBV20-1 and TRBJ2-3; 7 nucleotides agree with TRBD2. The V and J ends lost 0 bases and 0 bases, in that order; junction bases with no gene match: 6. The CDR3 spans 16 residues. CDR1 is DFQATT and CDR2 is SNEGSKA in the germline V gene (reference sequence).

This clonotype was recorded many times. CDR3 loop: CASSFPQGDYGYTF. In DNA form, the CDR3 reads TGTGCCAGCAGCTTCCCCCAGGGTGACTATGGCTACACCTTC. The chain is built from TRBV7-9 and TRBJ1-2, with a possible D match to TRBD1 (5 bases). This CDR3 comprises 14 residues. From germline, CDR1 is SEHNR and CDR2 FQNEAQ (reference sequence). Deletions cut 3 bases from V and 3 bases from J, with 11 bases between.

This chain uses TRBV5-1 with TRBJ1-2, with D perhaps matching TRBD1 (6 bases). Germline CDR1 is SGHRS and CDR2 is YFSETQ. Deletions cut 1 base from V and 4 bases from J, with 17 bases between. CDR3 size: 16 residues. The CDR3 DNA follows: TGCGCCAGCAGCTTGACCATCTCTGCAGGGGCCTATGGCTACACCTTC. Its protein is CASSLTISAGAYGYTF.

Only a few counts were recorded for this clonotype. The chain couples TRBV12-3 or TRBV12-4 to TRBJ1-3; D gene uncertain. The ends were cut back, 5 bases at V and 0 bases at J, with 5 bases in the middle. The CDR3 consists of 13 residues. The CDR3: CASSPSSGNTIYF. The CDR3 DNA follows: TGTGCCAGCAGTCCCAGCTCTGGAAACACCATATATTTT.

This clonotype showed up just a few times. CDR3 sequence: CASSLGAADTDTQYF. For the CDR3, the DNA is TGCGCCAGCAGCTTGGGAGCGGCTGACACAGATACGCAGTATTTT. This sequence joins TRBV5-1 and TRBJ2-3; TRBD2 might be the D (5 bases). Deletions cut 0 bases from V and 2 bases from J, with 10 bases between. The CDR3 has 15 residues. Germline V gives CDR1 SGHRS, CDR2 YFSETQ. Looking up the rest from reference TRBV5-1 and TRBJ2-3 gives the full variable domain: KAGVTQTPRYLIKTRGQQVTLSCSPISGHRSVSWYQQTPGQGLQFLFEYFSETQRNKGNFPGRFSGRQFSNSRSEMNVSTLELGDSALYLCASSLGAADTDTQYFGPGTRLTVL.

This clonotype occurred a few times. V gene TRBV20-1 combines with J gene TRBJ2-1; 8 bases fit TRBD2. V gave up 7 bases and J gave up 3 bases; unmatched junction bases: 8. Germline CDR1 reads DFQATT; CDR2 reads SNEGSKA (reference sequence). The CDR3 loop spans 14 amino acids. The CDR3 spells CSVGAGANYNEQFF. CDR3 bases: TGCAGTGTCGGAGCGGGAGCGAACTACAATGAGCAGTTCTTC.

The chain couples TRBV20-1 to TRBJ1-6, with D perhaps TRBD1 (5 bases). Germline CDR1 DFQATT, CDR2 SNEGSKA (reference sequence). The V end lost 5 bases, the J end lost 10 bases, and 15 bases lay between the germline ends. This CDR3 is 13 amino acids long. The CDR3 region is CSAGGGERSPLHF. In nucleotides, the CDR3 is TGCAGTGCTGGGGGGGGGGAGAGGTCACCCCTCCACTTT.

This clonotype was counted only a few times. The chain carries TRBV27 and TRBJ1-3; no firm D call. Trimming left V 5 bases short and J 0 bases short, with 11 bases between. The CDR3 contains 15 residues. Per germline, CDR1 MNHEY and CDR2 SMNVEV (reference sequence). CDR3 DNA: TGTGCCAGCAGTGCCGGGCAGAGCTCTGGAAACACCATATATTTT. Its protein product is CASSAGQSSGNTIYF.

This clonotype appeared once. Since a much larger clone is just one base distant, this may be a read error. The V call is TRBV20-1, the J call TRBJ1-2; D is unclear. The germline gives CDR1 DFQATT, CDR2 SNEGSKA (reference sequence). Trimming pared 4 bases from V and 9 bases from J, leaving 9 bases between. The CDR3 consists of 10 residues. CDR3 nucleotide sequence: TGCAGTGCTAATACACCTAGCTACACCTTC. Its protein product is CSANTPSYTF.

This clonotype occurred a few times. The chain couples TRBV5-1 to TRBJ1-4; D is unclear. The CDR3 spans 14 residues. V lost 2 bases to trimming and J lost 0 bases, with 5 bases between them. The germline gives CDR1 SGHRS, CDR2 YFSETQ. The CDR3 DNA reads TGCGCCAGCAGCTTACCAGCAACTAATGAAAAACTGTTTTTT. It translates to CASSLPATNEKLFF.

The rearrangement joins TRBV9 to TRBJ1-1, with TRBD1 as a possible D gene (5 bases). Trimming stripped 6 bases from V and 2 bases from J, with 17 bases between. This CDR3 has 15 residues. In germline, CDR1 is SGDLS, CDR2 YYNGEE. CDR3 sequence reads: CASTKGVGGNTEAFF. Written as DNA, the CDR3 is TGTGCCAGCACCAAAGGGGTTGGGGGAAACACTGAAGCTTTCTTT.

The chain links TRBV27 to TRBJ2-1; D is perhaps TRBD2 (5 bases). The germline gives CDR1 MNHEY, CDR2 SMNVEV (reference sequence). V shed 3 bases and J shed 3 bases, with 12 bases lying between them. The CDR3 loop spans 15 amino acids. The CDR3 here is CASSFITRGYNEQFF. CDR3 DNA sequence: TGTGCCAGCAGTTTCATCACCCGGGGCTACAATGAGCAGTTCTTC.

This clonotype occurred many times. J is TRBJ2-1 and V is TRBV5-1; D might be TRBD2 (5 bases). Trimming cost V 0 bases and J 3 bases, with 13 bases left between them. CDR1 and CDR2 from the germline V gene are SGHRS and YFSETQ. The CDR3 is 16 amino acids. In DNA form, the CDR3 reads TGCGCCAGCAGCTTGGTGCCGGGGAGCGACTACAATGAGCAGTTCTTC. It yields the protein CASSLVPGSDYNEQFF.

Ten or more counts support this clonotype. This CDR3 is CASIMRAGQDNEQFF. The DNA for the CDR3 is TGTGCCAGCATCATGCGGGCAGGCCAAGACAATGAGCAGTTCTTC. The chain combines TRBV7-8 with TRBJ2-1; possible D gene TRBD2, 5 bases. Germline V CDR1 and CDR2: SGHVS, FQNEAQ. The CDR3 runs 15 residues. The V and J ends lost 7 bases and 5 bases respectively, with 18 bases between them.

The sample holds many counts of this clonotype. V and J are TRBV7-2 and TRBJ2-3; no clear D gene. CDR3 length: 14 residues. Germline loops: CDR1 SGHTA, CDR2 FQGNSA. Trimming took off 0 bases at V and 2 bases at J, with 6 bases between the two ends. CDR3 protein: CASSLALTTDTQYF. The CDR3 DNA reads as TGTGCCAGCAGCTTAGCACTAACCACAGATACGCAGTATTTT. Variable domain in full (rest from reference TRBV7-2 and TRBJ2-3): GAGVSQSPSNKVTEKGKDVELRCDPISGHTALYWYRQSLGQGLEFLIYFQGNSAPDKSGLPSDRFSAERTGGSVSTLTIQRTQQEDSAVYLCASSLALTTDTQYFGPGTRLTVL.

This clonotype showed up just a few times. The chain couples TRBV6-2 or TRBV6-3 to TRBJ1-1; unclear D gene. The CDR3 covers 14 residues. V lost 8 bases and J 0 bases, leaving 13 bases between the germline ends. The germline V gene encodes CDR1 MNHEY and CDR2 SVGEGT. Here the CDR3 reads CASPPSPLNTEAFF. The CDR3 nucleotides read TGTGCCAGCCCACCTTCTCCATTGAACACTGAAGCTTTCTTT.

This clonotype was recorded many times. The chain couples TRBV12-3 or TRBV12-4 to TRBJ2-3; D may be TRBD2 (5 bases). The V end lost 5 bases, the J end lost 0 bases, and 12 bases lay between the germline ends. The CDR3 has 15 residues. The CDR3 DNA sequence: TGTGCCAGCAGTGGAGCGGTATCTAGCACAGATACGCAGTATTTT. Its protein product is CASSGAVSSTDTQYF.

The V call is TRBV11-2, the J call TRBJ2-2; D call uncertain. Trimming cost V 0 bases and J 7 bases, with 3 bases left between them. Per the germline V gene, CDR1 is SGHAT and CDR2 is FQNNGV. The CDR3 is made up of 12 amino acids. In DNA, the CDR3 is TGTGCCAGCAGCTTAGATGACGGGGAGCTGTTTTTT. Protein product: CASSLDDGELFF.

This chain joins TRBV10-3 and TRBJ1-3; TRBD1 might be the D (5 bases). CDR1 is ENHRY, CDR2 SYGVKD, per germline. This CDR3 is built from 17 residues. The V end was cut by 4 bases, the J end by 0 bases, with 16 bases between. The CDR3 DNA reads TGTGCCATCAGTGCGGGGACGGAAAGAACCTCTGGAAACACCATATATTTT. This encodes CAISAGTERTSGNTIYF.

This clonotype has a handful of counts. V gene TRBV30 combines with J gene TRBJ2-3, with D possibly being TRBD2 (5 bases). Trimming left V 1 base short and J 0 bases short, with 11 bases between. There are 15 residues in the CDR3. The germline gives CDR1 GTSNPN, CDR2 SVGIG (reference sequence). CDR3 region: CAWSGTTGSTDTQYF. The CDR3 nucleotides are TGTGCCTGGAGTGGAACTACGGGGAGCACAGATACGCAGTATTTT.

This clonotype was seen at least ten times. The chain carries TRBV20-1 and TRBJ1-5; D unresolved. This CDR3 contains 14 residues. Germline loops: CDR1 DFQATT, CDR2 SNEGSKA (reference sequence). Trimming removed 6 bases from V and 0 bases from J, with 12 bases in between. CDR3 residues: CSAPVEYSNQPQHF. The CDR3 nucleotides are TGCAGTGCCCCAGTCGAATATAGCAATCAGCCCCAGCATTTT.

V is TRBV11-2 and J is TRBJ2-1; D gene unclear. This CDR3 has 17 amino acids. Trimming left V 1 base short and J 6 bases short, with 19 bases between. Germline CDR1 SGHAT, CDR2 FQNNGV. CDR3 nucleotide sequence: TGTGCCAGCAGCTTAGCTCTGGGTTTAGTTTCGGCCAATGAGCAGTTCTTC. Translating it yields CASSLALGLVSANEQFF.

Turning to this clonotype: This likely stems from a read error, as it lies one base from a far larger clone. This chain connects TRBV6-1 to TRBJ2-1; TRBD2 matches at 13 bases. There are 15 residues in the CDR3. CDR1 and CDR2 from the germline V gene are MNHNS and SASEGT. CDR3 DNA sequence: TGTGCCAGCAGCCCTGGACTAGCGGGAGTTAATGAGCAGATCTTC. This gives the protein CASSPGLAGVNEQIF.